This T cell receptor beta chain was retrieved from a study of neurological immune-mediated disorders. Study results and caveats: The most TCR clonal expansion was seen in HTLV-1-associated myelopathy, and the least was seen in multiple sclerosis, which fell below healthy controls.

This CDR3 spans 15 amino acids. V was shortened by 6 bases and J by 0 bases, with 16 bases between the two germline ends. In germline, CDR1 is SGHRS, CDR2 YFSETQ. Healthy control participants comprised blood bank volunteers in Maryland, USA. Template-switch 5'RACE cDNA synthesis added a 10-nucleotide unique molecular identifier. Each CDR3 protein is one row after TCRdb ran MiXCR on the 5' RACE reads. The table lists some 29,000 distinct CDR3 sequences, less than 15% of them singletons, with 7.8% in the top ten. A note on this clonotype: Its antigen is currently unknown.

This chain links TRBV5-1 with TRBJ2-7; D remains unclear. The specimen sequenced was PBMCs. The clonotype originates from a man aged 55 to 70 in good health. CDR3 DNA: TGCGCCAGCACCCCCTGGGCGGCTGACTCCTACGAGCAGTACTTC. Protein: CASTPWAADSYEQYF.